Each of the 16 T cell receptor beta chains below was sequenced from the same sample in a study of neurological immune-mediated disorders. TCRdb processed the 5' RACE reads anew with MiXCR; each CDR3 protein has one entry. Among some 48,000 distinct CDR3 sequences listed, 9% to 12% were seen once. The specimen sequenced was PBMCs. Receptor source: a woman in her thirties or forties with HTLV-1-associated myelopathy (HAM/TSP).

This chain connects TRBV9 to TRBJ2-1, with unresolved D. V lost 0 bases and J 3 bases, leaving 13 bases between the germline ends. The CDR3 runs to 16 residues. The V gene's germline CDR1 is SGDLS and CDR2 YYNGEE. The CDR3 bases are TGTGCCAGCAGCGTAGGTCCAGCGTGGGACTACAATGAGCAGTTCTTC. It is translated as CASSVGPAWDYNEQFF.

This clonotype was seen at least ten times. The CDR3 DNA follows: TGTGCCAGCAGTTTAGACGGGGGGGCCTCAGATACGCAGTATTTT. It specifies CASSLDGGASDTQYF. The V and J genes are TRBV12-3 or TRBV12-4 and TRBJ2-3; TRBD2 matches 8 bases. V gave up 1 base and J gave up 4 bases; unmatched junction bases: 4. The CDR3 is 15 residues long.

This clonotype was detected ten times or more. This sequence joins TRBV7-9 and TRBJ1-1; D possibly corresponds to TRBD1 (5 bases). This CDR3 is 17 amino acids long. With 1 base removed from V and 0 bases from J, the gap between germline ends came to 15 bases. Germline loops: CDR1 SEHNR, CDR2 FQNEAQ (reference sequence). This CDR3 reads CASSLGGSRPMNTEAFF. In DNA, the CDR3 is TGTGCCAGCAGCTTAGGGGGGTCCCGCCCGATGAACACTGAAGCTTTCTTT.

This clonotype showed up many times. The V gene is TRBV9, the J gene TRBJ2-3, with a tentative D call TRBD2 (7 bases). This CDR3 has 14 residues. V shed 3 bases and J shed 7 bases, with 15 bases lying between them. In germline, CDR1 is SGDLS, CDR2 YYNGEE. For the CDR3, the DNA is TGTGCCAGCAGCGCTAACAGGGAGGGTTATACGCAGTATTTT. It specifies CASSANREGYTQYF.

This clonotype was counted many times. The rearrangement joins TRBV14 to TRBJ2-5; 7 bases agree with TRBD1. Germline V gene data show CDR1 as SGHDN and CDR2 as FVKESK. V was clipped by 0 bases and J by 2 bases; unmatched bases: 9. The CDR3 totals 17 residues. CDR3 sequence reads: CASSQDWSFRGQETQYF. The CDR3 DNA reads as TGTGCCAGCAGCCAAGATTGGAGCTTCAGGGGGCAAGAGACCCAGTACTTC. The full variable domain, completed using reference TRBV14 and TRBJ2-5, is EAGVTQFPSHSVIEKGQTVTLRCDPISGHDNLYWYRRVMGKEIKFLLHFVKESKQDESGMPNNRFLAERTGGTYSTLKVQPAELEDSGVYFCASSQDWSFRGQETQYFGPGTRLLVL.

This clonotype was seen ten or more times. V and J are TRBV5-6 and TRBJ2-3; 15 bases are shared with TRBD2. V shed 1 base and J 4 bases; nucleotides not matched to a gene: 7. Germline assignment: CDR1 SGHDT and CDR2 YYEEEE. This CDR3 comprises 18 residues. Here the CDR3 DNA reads TGTGCCAGCAGCTTGTGGACTAGCGGGGGGGCGATCGCAGATACGCAGTATTTT. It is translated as CASSLWTSGGAIADTQYF.

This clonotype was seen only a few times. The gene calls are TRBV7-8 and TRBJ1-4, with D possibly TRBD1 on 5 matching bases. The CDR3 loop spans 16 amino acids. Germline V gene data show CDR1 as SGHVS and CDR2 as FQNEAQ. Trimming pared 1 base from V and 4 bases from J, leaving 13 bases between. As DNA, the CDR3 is TGTGCCAGCAGCTTAGGTTTCTCGACAGTTAATGAAAAACTGTTTTTT. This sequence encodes CASSLGFSTVNEKLFF. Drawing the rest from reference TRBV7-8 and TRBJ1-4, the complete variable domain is GAGVSQSPRYKVAKRGQDVALRCDPISGHVSLFWYQQALGQGPEFLTYFQNEAQLDKSGLPSDRFFAERPEGSVSTLKIQRTQQEDSAVYLCASSLGFSTVNEKLFFGSGTQLSVL.

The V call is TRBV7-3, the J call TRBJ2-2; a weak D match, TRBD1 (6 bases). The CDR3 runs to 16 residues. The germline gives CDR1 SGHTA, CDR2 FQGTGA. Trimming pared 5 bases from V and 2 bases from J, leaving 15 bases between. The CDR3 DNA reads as TGTGCCAGCAGCGTGGACAGTGGGTTTAACACCGGGGAGCTGTTTTTT. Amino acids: CASSVDSGFNTGELFF. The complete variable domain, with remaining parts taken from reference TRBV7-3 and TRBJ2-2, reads GAGVSQTPSNKVTEKGKYVELRCDPISGHTALYWYRQSLGQGPEFLIYFQGTGAADDSGLPNDRFFAVRPEGSVSTLKIQRTERGDSAVYLCASSVDSGFNTGELFFGEGSRLTVL.

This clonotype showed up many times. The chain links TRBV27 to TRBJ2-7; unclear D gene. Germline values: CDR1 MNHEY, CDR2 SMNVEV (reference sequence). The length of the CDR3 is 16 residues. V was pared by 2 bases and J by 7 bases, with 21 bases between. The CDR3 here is CASSLTRPELGLEQYF. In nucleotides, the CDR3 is TGTGCCAGCAGTTTAACTCGACCGGAGCTAGGTTTGGAGCAGTACTTC.

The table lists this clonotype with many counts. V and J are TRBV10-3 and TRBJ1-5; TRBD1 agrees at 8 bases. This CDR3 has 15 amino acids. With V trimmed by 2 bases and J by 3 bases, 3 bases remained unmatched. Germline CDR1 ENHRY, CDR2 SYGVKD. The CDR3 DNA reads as TGTGCCATCAGTGAGGGGGACAGGATCAATCAGCCCCAGCATTTT. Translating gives CAISEGDRINQPQHF.

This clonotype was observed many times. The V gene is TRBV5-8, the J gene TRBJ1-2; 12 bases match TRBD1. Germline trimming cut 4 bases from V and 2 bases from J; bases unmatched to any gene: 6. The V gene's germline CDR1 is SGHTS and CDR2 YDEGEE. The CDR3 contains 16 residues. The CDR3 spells CASSAGTGGGNYGYTF. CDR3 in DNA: TGTGCCAGCAGCGCCGGGACAGGGGGCGGAAACTATGGCTACACCTTC.

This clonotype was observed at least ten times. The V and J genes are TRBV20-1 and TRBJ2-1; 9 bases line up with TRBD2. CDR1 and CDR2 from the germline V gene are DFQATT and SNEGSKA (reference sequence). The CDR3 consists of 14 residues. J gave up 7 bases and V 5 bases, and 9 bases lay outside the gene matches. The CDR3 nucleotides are TGCAGTGCTCCGCCAGCGGGGGGTCCTAATGAGCAGTTCTTC. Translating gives CSAPPAGGPNEQFF.

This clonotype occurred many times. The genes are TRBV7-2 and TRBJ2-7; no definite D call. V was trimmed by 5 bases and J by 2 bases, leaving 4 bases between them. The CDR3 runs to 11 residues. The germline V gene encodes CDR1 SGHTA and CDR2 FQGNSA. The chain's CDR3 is CASSRAYEQYF. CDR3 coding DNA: TGTGCCAGCAGCCGGGCCTACGAGCAGTACTTC.

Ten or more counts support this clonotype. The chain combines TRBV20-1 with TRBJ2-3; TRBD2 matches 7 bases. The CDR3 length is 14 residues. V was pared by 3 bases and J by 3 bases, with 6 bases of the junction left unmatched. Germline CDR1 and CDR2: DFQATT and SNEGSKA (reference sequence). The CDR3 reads CSARGSGGTDTQYF. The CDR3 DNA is TGCAGTGCTAGGGGCTCGGGGGGAACAGATACGCAGTATTTT.

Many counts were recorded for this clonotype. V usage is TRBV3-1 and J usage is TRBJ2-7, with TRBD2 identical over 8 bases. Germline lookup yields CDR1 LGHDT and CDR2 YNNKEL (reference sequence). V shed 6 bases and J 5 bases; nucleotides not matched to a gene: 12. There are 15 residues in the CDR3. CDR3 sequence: CASSPGTRVIDEQYF. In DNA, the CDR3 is TGTGCCAGCAGTCCCGGGACTAGAGTGATTGACGAGCAGTACTTC.

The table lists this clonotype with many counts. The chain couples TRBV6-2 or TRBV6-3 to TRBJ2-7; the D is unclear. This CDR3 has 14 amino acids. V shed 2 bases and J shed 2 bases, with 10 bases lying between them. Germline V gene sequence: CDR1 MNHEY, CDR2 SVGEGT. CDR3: CASSYPGTPYEQYF. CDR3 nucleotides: TGTGCCAGCAGTTACCCGGGCACCCCCTACGAGCAGTACTTC.